Here is one T cell receptor (beta chain) with its context. Its antigen remains unidentified. The data were taken from a study of T cells in localized non-small cell lung cancer. Study conclusions and caveats: Of the top 100 tumor clones, median about 56 were in adjacent lung, 25 to 30 among its top 100. Adjacent uninvolved lung tissue had the highest T cell clonality, exceeding tumor. Longer survival (overall) was linked to higher T cell density in blood. Because sequencing included only one region (of the tumor), heterogeneity remains possible.

Germline V gene data show CDR1 as SGHTA and CDR2 as FQGNSA. The CDR3 runs to 14 residues. The germline V and J ends were trimmed by 4 bases and 9 bases, with 16 bases remaining between them. Some clones are missing from TCRdb's copy, which holds only in-frame ones; the method was immunoSEQ multiplex PCR. The sample has 25,000 to 30,000 clones, 80% to 85% seen once. This chain links TRBV7-2 with TRBJ1-5, with D perhaps TRBD1 (6 bases). This clonotype originated in a man aged 40-75 years with stage III lung adenocarcinoma. The specimen was peripheral blood mononuclear cells, collected before any cancer treatment. CDR3 sequence (DNA): TGTGCCAGCAGCTCAACAGGGCCTTGGACGCCCCAGCATTTT. Translation: CASSSTGPWTPQHF. Full variable domain (missing parts from reference TRBV7-2 and TRBJ1-5): GAGVSQSPSNKVTEKGKDVELRCDPISGHTALYWYRQSLGQGLEFLIYFQGNSAPDKSGLPSDRFSAERTGGSVSTLTIQRTQQEDSAVYLCASSSTGPWTPQHFGDGTRLSIL.